The 16 T cell receptor beta chains below were found in one sample sequenced in a study of blood T cell repertoires in COVID-19. Profiling relied on immunoSEQ multiplex PCR, and the TCRdb table lists in-frame clones only, not all of them. Altogether tens of thousands of clones are present, around 92% being singletons, with the ten largest covering about 1.3%. The sequenced sample consisted of peripheral blood. These receptors were taken from a man in his 60s with acute or convalescent COVID-19.

The chain is built from TRBV20-1 and TRBJ2-7; TRBD1 aligns across 12 bases. The CDR3 is 15 residues long. Germline V gene data show CDR1 as DFQATT and CDR2 as SNEGSKA (reference sequence). V trimming: 3 bases; J trimming: 4 bases; junction bases outside the gene matches: 7. The CDR3 DNA reads as TGCAGTGCTAGTAAAGGGGGACAGGGGGCTTACGAGCAGTACTTC. It is translated as CSASKGGQGAYEQYF.

V gene TRBV30 combines with J gene TRBJ1-6; no firm D call. Trimming shortened V by 0 bases and J by 13 bases, and 16 bases separated the two germline ends. Germline V gives CDR1 GTSNPN, CDR2 SVGIG (reference sequence). This CDR3 region has 14 residues. The chain's CDR3 is CAWSVSVLEVPLHF. In DNA, the CDR3 is TGTGCCTGGAGTGTATCTGTGCTCGAGGTTCCCCTCCACTTT.

In DNA form, the CDR3 reads TGTGCCACCAGCAGGGACCCAGGAGGGTCCACCGGGGAGCTGTTTTTT. Residues: CATSRDPGGSTGELFF. The J gene is TRBJ2-2, the V gene TRBV15; a possible D gene is TRBD2 (6 bases). Trimming took off 3 bases at V and 4 bases at J, with 15 bases between the two ends. There are 16 residues in the CDR3. Germline CDR1 and CDR2: LNHNV and YYDKDF (reference sequence).

This clone was recorded only once. The V and J genes are TRBV19 and TRBJ1-4, with 10 bases fitting TRBD1. V shed 2 bases, J shed 5 bases, and the junction held 8 bases outside the gene matches. The CDR3 is 17 amino acids. Germline V gives CDR1 LNHDA, CDR2 SQIVND (reference sequence). CDR3 residues: CASSINSGTGENEKLFF. Here the CDR3 DNA reads TGTGCCAGTAGTATAAACAGCGGGACAGGGGAAAATGAAAAACTGTTTTTT.

This chain uses TRBV29-1 with TRBJ1-1; D remains unclear. CDR1 and CDR2 (germline): SQVTM, ANQGSEA. The CDR3 runs 13 residues. Trimming shortened V by 4 bases and J by 1 base, and 10 bases separated the two germline ends. CDR3 residues: CSVAPPGNTEAFF. CDR3 nucleotides: TGCAGCGTTGCTCCCCCAGGGAACACTGAAGCTTTCTTT.

V usage is TRBV5-6 and J usage is TRBJ2-5; TRBD2 is a possible D gene (5 bases). Germline assignment: CDR1 SGHDT and CDR2 YYEEEE. The CDR3 runs 14 residues. Trimming removed 4 bases from V and 1 base from J, with 11 bases in between. The CDR3 DNA sequence: TGTGCCAGCAGCCCGTCCGGACTCCAAGAGACCCAGTACTTC. Its translation: CASSPSGLQETQYF.

V is TRBV5-4 and J is TRBJ1-2; D is possibly TRBD1 (6 bases). CDR1 SGHNT and CDR2 YYREEE come from the germline V gene (reference sequence). CDR3 length: 14 residues. Trimming cost V 0 bases and J 2 bases, with 8 bases left between them. The CDR3 DNA reads as TGTGCCAGCAGCTTGGGGACAGTGAACTATGGCTACACCTTC. Translating gives CASSLGTVNYGYTF.

The chain is built from TRBV13 and TRBJ1-2, with 12 bases fitting TRBD1. The V and J ends lost 0 bases and 4 bases, in that order; junction bases with no gene match: 3. The CDR3 runs to 16 residues. CDR1 and CDR2 from the germline V gene are PRHDT and FYEKMQ (reference sequence). The CDR3 region has the DNA TGTGCCAGCAGCTTAGGAGGGACAGGGGGCAGCTATGGCTACACCTTC. It encodes CASSLGGTGGSYGYTF.

V gene TRBV4-1 combines with J gene TRBJ1-3; TRBD1 matches 9 bases. The CDR3 loop spans 20 amino acids. J gave up 3 bases and V 1 base, and 16 bases lay outside the gene matches. The germline V gene encodes CDR1 MGHRA and CDR2 YSYEKL. The CDR3 nucleotides are TGCGCCAGCAGCCAAGGAGGTTCCGTAGGACAGGGGTTCAGTGGAAACACCATATATTTT. Translation gives CASSQGGSVGQGFSGNTIYF.

V is TRBV12-3 or TRBV12-4 and J is TRBJ1-1; a weak D match, TRBD1 (5 bases). This CDR3 has 11 amino acids. The ends were cut back, 5 bases at V and 8 bases at J, with 9 bases in the middle. The CDR3 reads CASSRGLEAFF. CDR3 nucleotide sequence: TGTGCCAGCAGTAGGGGACTCGAAGCTTTCTTT.

The chain recombines TRBV30 with TRBJ1-2; a possible D gene is TRBD1 (5 bases). Germline V lookup: CDR1 GTSNPN, CDR2 SVGIG (reference sequence). This CDR3 is 12 amino acids long. The V end lost 0 bases, the J end lost 4 bases, and 6 bases lay between the germline ends. CDR3 protein: CAWSVQGYGYTF. The CDR3 bases are TGTGCCTGGAGTGTTCAGGGCTATGGCTACACCTTC.

The V gene is TRBV6-1, the J gene TRBJ2-5, with D possibly being TRBD2 (6 bases). Germline CDR1 reads MNHNS; CDR2 reads SASEGT. V was clipped by 3 bases and J by 4 bases, with 15 bases between them. This CDR3 has 15 amino acids. This CDR3 is CASSDVGGRGETQYF. CDR3 sequence (DNA): TGTGCCAGCAGTGACGTGGGGGGAAGAGGAGAGACCCAGTACTTC.

The gene calls are TRBV5-4 and TRBJ1-1, with 7 bases lining up with TRBD1. Germline CDR1 and CDR2: SGHNT and YYREEE (reference sequence). With V trimmed by 2 bases and J by 3 bases, 1 base remained unmatched. CDR3 size: 13 residues. CDR3 amino acids: CASSFTGDTEAFF. DNA for the CDR3: TGTGCCAGCAGCTTTACAGGGGACACTGAAGCTTTCTTT.

This clone was recorded a few times. V usage is TRBV6-5 and J usage is TRBJ1-1; no firm D call. Germline V gene data show CDR1 as MNHEY and CDR2 as SVGAGI. The germline V and J ends were trimmed by 2 bases and 0 bases, with 10 bases remaining between them. This CDR3 spans 15 amino acids. For the CDR3, the DNA is TGTGCCAGCAGTTACATTCGCGGAATGAACACTGAAGCTTTCTTT. It codes for CASSYIRGMNTEAFF.

The chain joins TRBV29-1 to TRBJ1-3; D possibly corresponds to TRBD1 (5 bases). Germline-derived CDR1 and CDR2 are SQVTM and ANQGSEA. Trimming pared 5 bases from V and 2 bases from J, leaving 10 bases between. The CDR3 has 13 residues. CDR3 protein: CSVQGEAGNTIYF. The CDR3 nucleotides are TGCAGCGTTCAAGGGGAGGCTGGAAACACCATATATTTT.

The V and J genes are TRBV6-1 and TRBJ1-1; D not certain. This CDR3 is built from 13 residues. The germline V and J ends were trimmed by 2 bases and 7 bases, with 11 bases remaining between them. CDR1 is MNHNS, CDR2 SASEGT, per germline. Written as DNA, the CDR3 is TGTGCCAGCAGTGAAAGGCATGGAGTTGAAGCTTTCTTT. Protein sequence: CASSERHGVEAFF.